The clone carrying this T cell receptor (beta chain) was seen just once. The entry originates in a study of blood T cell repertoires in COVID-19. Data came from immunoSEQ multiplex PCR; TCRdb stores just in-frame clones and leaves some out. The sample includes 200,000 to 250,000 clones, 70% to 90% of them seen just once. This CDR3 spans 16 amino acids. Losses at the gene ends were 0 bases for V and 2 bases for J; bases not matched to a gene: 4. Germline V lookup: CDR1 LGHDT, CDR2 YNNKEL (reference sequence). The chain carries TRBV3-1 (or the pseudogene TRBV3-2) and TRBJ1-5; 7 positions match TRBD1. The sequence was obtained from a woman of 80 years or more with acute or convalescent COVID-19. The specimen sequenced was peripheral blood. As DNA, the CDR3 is TGTGCCAGCAGCCAAGATGCCGGGACAGGCAATCAGCCCCAGCATTTT. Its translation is CASSQDAGTGNQPQHF.